One sample yielded the 27 T cell receptor beta chains listed below, sequenced in a study of cytomegalovirus exposure and HLA in healthy donors. PCR employed 60 Vbeta and 13 Jbeta primers. Produced via immunoSEQ multiplex PCR; TCRdb's table is partial and in-frame only. In the table there are 150,000 or so clones, over 75% of which are singletons. Input material: PBMCs. The receptor set was obtained from a man aged 18 to 29 in good health and CMV-seropositive.

This sequence joins TRBV6-1 and TRBJ2-7, with 11 bases fitting TRBD2. V was pared by 7 bases and J by 6 bases, with 8 bases of the junction left unmatched. The germline CDR1 and CDR2 sequences are MNHNS and SASEGT. The CDR3 runs 14 residues. CDR3 in DNA: TGTGCCAGCAATATAGCGGGGGGGCCGGGCGAGCAGTACTTC. It yields the protein CASNIAGGPGEQYF.

CDR3 residues: CASSYSAGMNTEAFF. DNA for the CDR3: TGTGCCAGCAGTTACTCCGCGGGGATGAACACTGAAGCTTTCTTT. The rearrangement links TRBV6-6 to TRBJ1-1; D is unresolved. Trimming took off 0 bases at V and 0 bases at J, with 8 bases between the two ends. The CDR3 consists of 15 residues. CDR1 is MNHNY, CDR2 SVGAGI, per germline (reference sequence).

The rearrangement links TRBV2 to TRBJ1-2; D is unclear. The CDR3 has 12 amino acids. Trimming took off 4 bases at V and 7 bases at J, with 10 bases between the two ends. Germline V CDR1 and CDR2: SNHLY, FYNNEI. In nucleotides, the CDR3 is TGTGCCAGCAGTGTATCCGGGTTTGGCTACACCTTC. Amino acid sequence: CASSVSGFGYTF.

This clone was recorded once. CDR3 sequence: CASSQNTGELFF. The CDR3 nucleotides read TGTGCCAGCAGCCAGAACACCGGGGAGCTGTTTTTT. The V gene is TRBV9, the J gene TRBJ2-2; D is undetermined. The V gene lost 4 bases and the J gene lost 1 base, with 2 bases spanning the gap. Germline loops: CDR1 SGDLS, CDR2 YYNGEE. The CDR3 runs to 12 residues.

The chain employs TRBV2 and TRBJ2-1; 8 bases line up with TRBD1. V dropped 8 bases and J dropped 4; count of bases not matched to a gene: 13. The CDR3 loop spans 16 amino acids. Germline values: CDR1 SNHLY, CDR2 FYNNEI. The CDR3 is CASGAGRDRRYNEQFF. CDR3 sequence (DNA): TGTGCCAGCGGAGCGGGCCGGGACAGGAGATACAATGAGCAGTTCTTC.

V is TRBV9 and J is TRBJ2-1; 10 bases align to TRBD1. J was trimmed by 5 bases and V by 4 bases; bases with no gene match: 6. The V gene's germline CDR1 is SGDLS and CDR2 YYNGEE. The CDR3 totals 15 residues. This CDR3 reads CASSSRDRGHNEQFF. CDR3 nucleotides: TGTGCCAGCAGCTCACGGGACAGGGGACACAATGAGCAGTTCTTC.

The chain recombines TRBV6-1 with TRBJ1-1, with 9 positions matching TRBD1. The CDR3 extends over 17 amino acids. Germline lookup yields CDR1 MNHNS and CDR2 SASEGT. Trimming took 4 bases from V and 4 from J; bases not matched to a gene: 13. In nucleotides, the CDR3 is TGTGCCAGCAGTGGAGGACAGGGGTGGGTTGTCAGCACTGAAGCTTTCTTT. Encoded protein: CASSGGQGWVVSTEAFF.

The CDR3 reads CASSIVPGTLRYGYTF. CDR3 sequence (DNA): TGTGCCAGTAGTATAGTTCCTGGGACTTTACGCTATGGCTACACCTTC. The gene calls are TRBV19 and TRBJ1-2, with D possibly TRBD1 on 5 matching bases. Germline CDR1 LNHDA, CDR2 SQIVND (reference sequence). V was cut by 1 base and J by 4 bases, with 16 bases left in between. This CDR3 is 16 amino acids long.

The rearrangement joins TRBV19 to TRBJ2-7, with 10 positions matching TRBD1. The CDR3 extends over 13 amino acids. Unmatched junction bases numbered 4, after V lost 8 bases and J lost 3 bases. Per the germline V gene, CDR1 is LNHDA and CDR2 is SQIVND (reference sequence). CDR3 region: CASGTGVFYEQYF. The CDR3, as DNA: TGTGCCAGTGGGACAGGGGTCTTCTACGAGCAGTACTTC.

CDR3 in DNA: TGTGCCAGCAGCGACAGGGGGCTGAGAACTGAAGCTTTCTTT. As protein: CASSDRGLRTEAFF. The chain carries TRBV5-6 and TRBJ1-1, with 10 bases identical to TRBD1. The germline V gene has CDR1 SGHDT and CDR2 YYEEEE. This CDR3 has 14 residues. V shed 4 bases, J shed 5 bases, and the junction held 5 bases outside the gene matches.

This chain links TRBV10-3 with TRBJ2-5; 7 bases align to TRBD2. V shed 6 bases and J 2 bases; nucleotides not matched to a gene: 6. This CDR3 comprises 14 residues. Germline-derived CDR1 and CDR2 are ENHRY and SYGVKD. The CDR3 DNA reads as TGTGCCATCAGCGATCCGGGACTACAAGAGACCCAGTACTTC. Translation gives CAISDPGLQETQYF.

This clone was seen only a few times. The gene calls are TRBV5-1 and TRBJ1-1; D is ambiguous. The CDR3 runs to 15 residues. Germline V gives CDR1 SGHRS, CDR2 YFSETQ. V was clipped by 0 bases and J by 8 bases, with 17 bases between them. In nucleotides, the CDR3 is TGCGCCAGCAGCTTGGATTCAGGACTCGGGGTCGAAGCTTTCTTT. Its translation is CASSLDSGLGVEAFF.

The DNA of the CDR3 is TGTGCCAGCAGTTCACCAGGACAGACTCTTCACACCTTC. This encodes CASSSPGQTLHTF. The chain employs TRBV27 and TRBJ1-2, with D perhaps matching TRBD1 (6 bases). The CDR3 spans 13 residues. The germline CDR1 and CDR2 sequences are MNHEY and SMNVEV (reference sequence). Trimming cost V 4 bases and J 12 bases, with 18 bases left between them.

The CDR3 DNA is TGTGCCTGGAGCCCTACGGGACTAGCGGGAGCAGATACGCAGTATTTT. Translated, it gives CAWSPTGLAGADTQYF. The V call is TRBV30, the J call TRBJ2-3; 14 positions match TRBD2. The CDR3 consists of 16 residues. Germline lookup yields CDR1 GTSNPN and CDR2 SVGIG (reference sequence). Trimming removed 3 bases from V and 4 bases from J; junction bases left unmatched: 6. Combining the CDR3 with reference TRBV30 and TRBJ2-3 gives the whole variable domain SQTIHQWPATLVQPVGSPLSLECTVEGTSNPNLYWYRQAAGRGLQLLFYSVGIGQISSEVPQNLSASRPQDRQFILSSKKLLLSDSGFYLCAWSPTGLAGADTQYFGPGTRLTVL.

The chain links TRBV19 to TRBJ1-1, with D unclear. Germline lookup yields CDR1 LNHDA and CDR2 SQIVND (reference sequence). Trimming took 6 bases from V and 1 from J, leaving 9 bases between them. There are 13 residues in the CDR3. The DNA for the CDR3 is TGTGCCAGTAGAATTAGTTCGAACACTGAAGCTTTCTTT. It yields the protein CASRISSNTEAFF.

This CDR3 reads CASRTGADNEQFF. CDR3 in DNA: TGTGCCAGCAGAACAGGGGCGGACAATGAGCAGTTCTTC. The genes are TRBV2 and TRBJ2-1; 7 bases agree with TRBD1. V was pared by 6 bases and J by 5 bases, with 4 bases of the junction left unmatched. The germline V gene encodes CDR1 SNHLY and CDR2 FYNNEI. CDR3 length: 13 residues. Full variable domain (outside the CDR3, taken from reference TRBV2 and TRBJ2-1): EPEVTQTPSHQVTQMGQEVILRCVPISNHLYFYWYRQILGQKVEFLVSFYNNEISEKSEIFDDQFSVERPDGSNFTLKIRSTKLEDSAMYFCASRTGADNEQFFGPGTRLTVL.

The chain employs TRBV28 and TRBJ1-4, with 11 bases identical to TRBD1. Germline CDR1 is MDHEN and CDR2 is SYDVKM. With 10 bases clipped from V and 2 bases from J, the junction kept 3 bases outside the gene matches. The CDR3 is 14 amino acids. CDR3 residues: CATGQGATNEKLFF. CDR3 nucleotides: TGTGCCACCGGACAGGGGGCGACTAATGAAAAACTGTTTTTT.

The chain has TRBV7-2 and TRBJ2-5; 7 positions match TRBD2. V dropped 5 bases and J dropped 3; count of bases not matched to a gene: 3. CDR3 length: 13 residues. Germline V gives CDR1 SGHTA, CDR2 FQGNSA. In DNA, the CDR3 is TGTGCCAGCAGCCGTGGGGGGGAAGAGACCCAGTACTTC. Protein: CASSRGGEETQYF.

The genes are TRBV27 and TRBJ2-5; 10 bases match TRBD2. The V segment lost 5 bases and the J segment 5 bases; nucleotides outside the gene matches: 8. CDR1 and CDR2 (germline): MNHEY, SMNVEV (reference sequence). The length of the CDR3 is 15 residues. The CDR3, as DNA: TGTGCCAGCAGTCTAACTGGACTAGCGGTTGAGACCCAGTACTTC. Translated: CASSLTGLAVETQYF.

The rearrangement links TRBV29-1 to TRBJ2-5; no clear D gene. The DNA end is a closer match to TRBJ2-7, so the J assignment may be wrong. The germline V gene encodes CDR1 SQVTM and CDR2 ANQGSEA. The CDR3 contains 11 residues. The CDR3 is CSVEGSYEQYF. The CDR3 nucleotides are TGCAGCGTTGAAGGTTCATACGAGCAGTACTTC.

This clone was picked up a small number of times. The J gene is TRBJ1-3, the V gene TRBV6-1; a weak D match, TRBD1 (6 bases). This CDR3 region has 13 residues. Trimming stripped 7 bases from V and 3 bases from J, with 10 bases between. The germline V gene encodes CDR1 MNHNS and CDR2 SASEGT. The CDR3 sequence is CASNQGLGNTIYF. The CDR3 DNA sequence: TGTGCCAGCAACCAGGGGCTTGGAAACACCATATATTTT.

The V and J genes are TRBV9 and TRBJ1-6, with D perhaps matching TRBD1 (6 bases). V dropped 4 bases and J dropped 0 bases, with 11 bases sitting between them. The CDR3 has 16 residues. The germline gives CDR1 SGDLS, CDR2 YYNGEE. Written as DNA, the CDR3 is TGTGCCAGCAGCTCATCCAGGGGCTCCTATAATTCACCCCTCCACTTT. It translates to CASSSSRGSYNSPLHF.

The CDR3 reads CASSSSTGGSNQPQHF. For the CDR3, the DNA is TGTGCCAGCAGCTCCTCGACAGGGGGTAGCAATCAGCCCCAGCATTTT. The genes are TRBV7-9 and TRBJ1-5, with 9 bases matching TRBD1. The CDR3 runs 16 residues. Germline CDR1 SEHNR, CDR2 FQNEAQ (reference sequence). V was pared by 4 bases and J by 0 bases, with 4 bases of the junction left unmatched.

This sequence joins TRBV12-5 and TRBJ2-5; perhaps TRBD1 as D (5 bases). Germline V CDR1 and CDR2: LGHNT, FRNRAP. Trimming stripped 4 bases from V and 1 base from J, with 13 bases between. This CDR3 has 15 amino acids. CDR3 in DNA: TGTGCTAGTGGTTCGCTCCAGGGTTTCCAAGAGACCCAGTACTTC. Translation gives CASGSLQGFQETQYF.

There are a few counts of this clone. The V call is TRBV11-3, the J call TRBJ2-1; no clear D gene. The CDR3 has 15 amino acids. CDR1 and CDR2 from the germline V gene are SGHNT and YENEEA. The V and J ends lost 4 bases and 0 bases respectively, with 10 bases between them. The CDR3 sequence: CASSSKGGSYNEQFF. The CDR3 DNA reads TGTGCCAGCAGCTCAAAAGGCGGCTCCTACAATGAGCAGTTCTTC.

V is TRBV5-1 and J is TRBJ2-3; 9 positions agree with TRBD2. Germline V gene sequence: CDR1 SGHRS, CDR2 YFSETQ. This CDR3 region has 15 residues. V lost 3 bases and J lost 4; bases outside the gene matches: 6. The CDR3 DNA follows: TGCGCCAGCAGCTCGATAGCGGGGGATTCAGATACGCAGTATTTT. Encoded protein: CASSSIAGDSDTQYF.

The chain uses TRBV28 and TRBJ2-5; D not certain. The CDR3 sequence is 13 residues long. The V gene's germline CDR1 is MDHEN and CDR2 SYDVKM. V shed 6 bases and J shed 0 bases, with 8 bases lying between them. CDR3 loop: CASSLPNQETQYF. The CDR3 DNA follows: TGTGCCAGCAGCCTACCTAACCAAGAGACCCAGTACTTC.